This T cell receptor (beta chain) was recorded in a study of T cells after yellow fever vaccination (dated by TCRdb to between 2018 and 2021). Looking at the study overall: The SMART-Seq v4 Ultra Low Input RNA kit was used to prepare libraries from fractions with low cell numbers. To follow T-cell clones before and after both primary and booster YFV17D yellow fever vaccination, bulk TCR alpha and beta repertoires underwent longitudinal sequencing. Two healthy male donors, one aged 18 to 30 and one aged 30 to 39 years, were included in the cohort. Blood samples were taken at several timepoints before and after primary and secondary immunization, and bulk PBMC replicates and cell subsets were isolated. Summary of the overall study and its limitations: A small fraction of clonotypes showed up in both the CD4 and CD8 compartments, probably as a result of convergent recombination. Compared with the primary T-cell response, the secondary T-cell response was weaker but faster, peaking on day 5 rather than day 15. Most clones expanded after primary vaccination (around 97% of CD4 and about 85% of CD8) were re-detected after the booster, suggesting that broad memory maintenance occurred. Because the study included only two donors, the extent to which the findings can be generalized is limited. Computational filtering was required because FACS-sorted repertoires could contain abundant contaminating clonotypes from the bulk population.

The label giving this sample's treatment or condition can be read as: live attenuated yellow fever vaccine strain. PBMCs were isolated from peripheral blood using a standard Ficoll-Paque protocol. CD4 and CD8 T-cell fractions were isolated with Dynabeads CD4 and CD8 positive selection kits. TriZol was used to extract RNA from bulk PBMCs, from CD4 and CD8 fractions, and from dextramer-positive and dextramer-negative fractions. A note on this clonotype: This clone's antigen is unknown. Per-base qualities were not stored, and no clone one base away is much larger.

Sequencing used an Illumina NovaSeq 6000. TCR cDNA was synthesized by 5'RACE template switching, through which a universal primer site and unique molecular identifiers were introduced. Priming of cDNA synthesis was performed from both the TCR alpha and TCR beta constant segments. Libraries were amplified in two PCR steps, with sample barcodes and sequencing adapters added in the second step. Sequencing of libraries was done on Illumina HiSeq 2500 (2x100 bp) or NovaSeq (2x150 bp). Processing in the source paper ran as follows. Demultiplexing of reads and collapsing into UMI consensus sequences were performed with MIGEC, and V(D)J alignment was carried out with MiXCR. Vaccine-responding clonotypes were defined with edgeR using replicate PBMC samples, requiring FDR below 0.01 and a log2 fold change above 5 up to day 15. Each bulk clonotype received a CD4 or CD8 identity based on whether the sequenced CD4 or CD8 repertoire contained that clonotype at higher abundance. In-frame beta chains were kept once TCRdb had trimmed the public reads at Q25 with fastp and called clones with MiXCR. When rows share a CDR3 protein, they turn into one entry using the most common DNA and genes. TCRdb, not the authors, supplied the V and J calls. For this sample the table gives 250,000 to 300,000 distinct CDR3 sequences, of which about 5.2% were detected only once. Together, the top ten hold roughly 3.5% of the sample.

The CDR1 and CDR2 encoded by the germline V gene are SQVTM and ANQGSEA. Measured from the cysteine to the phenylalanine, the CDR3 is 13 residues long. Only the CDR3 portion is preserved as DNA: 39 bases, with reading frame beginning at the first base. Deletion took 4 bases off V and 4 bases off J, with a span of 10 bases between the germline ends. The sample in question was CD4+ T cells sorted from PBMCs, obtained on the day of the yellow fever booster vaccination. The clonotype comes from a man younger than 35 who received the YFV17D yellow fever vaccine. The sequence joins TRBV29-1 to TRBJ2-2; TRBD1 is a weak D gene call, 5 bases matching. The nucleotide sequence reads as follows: TGCAGCGTTGGGGGCGTGCGCACCGGGGAGCTGTTTTTT. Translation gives CSVGGVRTGELFF.